The clone carrying this T cell receptor (beta chain) occurred a few times. Its cognate antigen is unknown. The sample comes from a study of T-cell memory formation after mild COVID-19. Study summary: TCR clusters were mostly confined to one donor each.

A 5'RACE reaction primed in the constant segment made cDNA libraries of TCR alpha and TCR beta, and these carried sample barcodes and UMIs. TCRdb independently ran MiXCR on the 5' RACE reads; one entry per CDR3 protein. In the table there are a few hundred thousand distinct CDR3 sequences, approximately 9% of which are singletons. The study, taken as a whole, reports: Mainly in CM and EM were contracting CD4+ clones; CD8+ were in EMRA.

CDR3 size: 14 residues. Looked up from germline, CDR1 is SEHNR and CDR2 is FQNEAQ (reference sequence). V lost 8 bases and J lost 0, with 11 bases in between. Sequencing was performed on PBMCs or a T cell subset sorted from them (not recorded which). The sequence was collected from a young man who had mild COVID-19 (a few samples of this study predate the infection). Cell type and time point are not known. The rearrangement links TRBV7-9 to TRBJ1-5, with a possible D match to TRBD1 (5 bases). The CDR3 DNA follows: TGTGCCAGCGCAGGGTCCAATAGCAATCAGCCCCAGCATTTT. It encodes CASAGSNSNQPQHF.